A selection of T cell receptor beta chains follows, all from one sample in a study of T-cell reconstitution after alpha-beta-depleted transplantation in children. One entry per CDR3 protein results from TCRdb running MiXCR on the PCR reads. The repertoire holds around 200,000 distinct CDR3 sequences, with approximately 6.6% as singletons. The source material was PBMCs from the stem cell graft donor, sampled from the stem cell graft. The receptors stem from a human donor who donated a stem cell graft to a child with Wiskott-Aldrich syndrome. Each CDR3 is given with its conserved first and last residue. D genes are given only for firm matches. Clone size is shown for a subset of rows, as once, few, many or a class of expanded clone.

CDR3 protein | CDR3 DNA | clone size | J gene | CDR3 length | D gene | V gene
CSVGQGVLDEQYF | TGCAGCGTCGGACAGGGGGTTTTGGACGAGCAGTACTTC | many | TRBJ2-7 | 13 | TRBD1 | TRBV29-1
CASSSGPGDGYTF | TGTGCCAGCAGTTCAGGGCCAGGGGATGGCTACACCTTC | many | TRBJ1-2 | 13 | . | TRBV12-3/TRBV12-4
CSAPGLAGQETQYF | TGCAGTGCCCCCGGACTAGCGGGACAAGAGACCCAGTACTTC | many | TRBJ2-5 | 14 | TRBD2 | TRBV20-1
CASSPHTDTQYF | TGCGCCAGCAGCCCGCATACAGATACGCAGTATTTT | once | TRBJ2-3 | 12 | . | TRBV5-1
CASSITRGDTQYF | TGTGCCAGTAGTATCACCAGGGGCGATACGCAGTATTTT | . | TRBJ2-3 | 13 | . | TRBV19
CASSYQGLITDTQYF | TGTGCCAGCAGTTACCAGGGCCTAATCACAGATACGCAGTATTTT | many | TRBJ2-3 | 15 | . | TRBV12-3/TRBV12-4
CASSFSFRDTEAFF | TGTGCCAGCAGTTTCAGTTTCCGGGACACTGAAGCTTTCTTT | few | TRBJ1-1 | 14 | . | TRBV12-3/TRBV12-4
CASSLFTGGTYEQYF | TGTGCCAGCAGCTTATTTACGGGGGGCACCTACGAGCAGTACTTC | many | TRBJ2-7 | 15 | . | TRBV7-2
CATSRETGRSENEQYF | TGTGCCACCAGCAGAGAAACCGGACGGAGCGAAAACGAGCAGTACTTC | many | TRBJ2-7 | 16 | . | TRBV15
CASSLYTGGDYEQYF | TGTGCCAGCAGCTTATATACGGGAGGGGACTACGAGCAGTACTTC | many | TRBJ2-7 | 15 | TRBD2 | TRBV7-9
CASSTTRDTGELFF | TGTGCCAGCAGCACGACTAGGGACACCGGGGAGCTGTTTTTT | many | TRBJ2-2 | 14 | . | TRBV7-8
CASSNPRDSSYNEQFF | TGTGCCAGCAGTAACCCTAGGGATAGCTCCTACAATGAGCAGTTCTTC | . | TRBJ2-1 | 16 | . | TRBV25-1
CASGQTGYGYTF | TGTGCTAGTGGCCAGACAGGGTATGGCTACACCTTC | many | TRBJ1-2 | 12 | TRBD1 | TRBV12-5
CASSLGTGETEAFF | TGCGCCAGCAGCTTGGGGACAGGGGAAACTGAAGCTTTCTTT | many | TRBJ1-1 | 14 | TRBD1 | TRBV5-1
CASSLEGANQPQHF | TGTGCCAGCAGCCTCGAAGGGGCTAATCAGCCCCAGCATTTT | . | TRBJ1-5 | 14 | . | TRBV7-2
CASSSNDRGGEQFF | TGCGCCAGCAGCTCTAACGACAGGGGCGGTGAGCAGTTCTTC | many | TRBJ2-1 | 14 | TRBD1 | TRBV5-1
CASSPDRNWTEAFF | TGTGCCAGCAGCCCCGACCGCAATTGGACTGAAGCTTTCTTT | few | TRBJ1-1 | 14 | . | TRBV16
CASSFLTYEQYF | TGTGCCAGCAGCTTCCTAACCTACGAGCAGTACTTC | many | TRBJ2-7 | 12 | . | TRBV11-2
CSVVWGWREETQYF | TGCAGCGTTGTCTGGGGCTGGAGGGAAGAGACCCAGTACTTC | many | TRBJ2-5 | 14 | . | TRBV29-1
CASSWGTGKETQYF | TGTGCCAGCAGTTGGGGGACAGGCAAAGAGACCCAGTACTTC | many | TRBJ2-5 | 14 | TRBD1 | TRBV12-3/TRBV12-4
CASRPLGDGTGELFF | TGTGCCAGCAGACCGTTGGGGGACGGGACCGGGGAGCTGTTTTTT | many | TRBJ2-2 | 15 | . | TRBV12-3/TRBV12-4
CASRLAGTKEETQYF | TGTGCAAGTCGCTTAGCGGGGACTAAAGAAGAGACCCAGTACTTC | . | TRBJ2-5 | 15 | . | TRBV12-2
CASSSHSGGNIQYF | TGCGCCAGCAGCTCCCACAGTGGGGGGAACATTCAGTACTTC | many | TRBJ2-4 | 14 | . | TRBV5-1
CASSLSLAPNEQFF | TGTGCCAGCAGCTTATCACTAGCGCCGAATGAGCAGTTCTTC | many | TRBJ2-1 | 14 | TRBD2 | TRBV13
CASSIGFSHQPQHF | TGTGCCAGTAGTATAGGGTTCTCACATCAGCCCCAGCATTTT | few | TRBJ1-5 | 14 | . | TRBV19
CASRLAGGNTGELFF | TGCGCCAGCCGATTAGCGGGGGGTAACACCGGGGAGCTGTTTTTT | many | TRBJ2-2 | 15 | TRBD2 | TRBV5-1
CASSPWTATGELFF | TGTGCCAGCAGCCCCTGGACTGCCACCGGGGAGCTGTTTTTT | many | TRBJ2-2 | 14 | . | TRBV5-4
CASSLAWTSGSNEQFF | TGTGCCAGCAGCTTAGCTTGGACTAGCGGGAGCAATGAGCAGTTCTTC | many | TRBJ2-1 | 16 | TRBD2 | TRBV7-2
CASSSTGEGRDTQYF | TGTGCCAGCAGCTCAACGGGGGAAGGAAGAGATACGCAGTATTTT | few | TRBJ2-3 | 15 | . | TRBV5-6
CASSRAGTGGEDTQYF | TGTGCCAGCAGTAGAGCCGGGACAGGGGGGGAAGATACGCAGTATTTT | many | TRBJ2-3 | 16 | TRBD1 | TRBV12-3/TRBV12-4
CAISESGVDMRYTF | TGTGCCATCAGTGAGTCAGGGGTGGATATGCGGTACACCTTC | many | TRBJ1-2 | 14 | . | TRBV10-3
CASSWETSGELFF | TGCGCCAGCAGTTGGGAGACGTCCGGGGAGCTGTTTTTT | many | TRBJ2-2 | 13 | . | TRBV5-1
CASTLSAETQYF | TGTGCCAGCACCCTATCAGCGGAGACCCAGTACTTC | few | TRBJ2-5 | 12 | . | TRBV12-3/TRBV12-4
CASSQLATLNNEQFF | TGCGCCAGCAGCCAACTAGCGACCCTAAACAATGAGCAGTTCTTC | many | TRBJ2-1 | 15 | TRBD2 | TRBV5-1
CASSGAGRPSFRYEQYF | TGTGCCAGCAGTGGTGCAGGGCGCCCCTCTTTTCGATACGAGCAGTACTTC | . | TRBJ2-7 | 17 | . | TRBV2
CASSLAFGGHQHTEAFF | TGCGCCAGCAGCTTGGCATTCGGGGGCCACCAACACACTGAAGCTTTCTTT | few | TRBJ1-1 | 17 | . | TRBV5-1
CSAGQPPQETQYF | TGCAGCGCGGGACAGCCGCCCCAAGAGACCCAGTACTTC | many | TRBJ2-5 | 13 | TRBD1 | TRBV29-1
CASSLDPRDSPLHF | TGTGCCAGCAGCTTAGACCCTCGGGATTCACCCCTCCACTTT | many | TRBJ1-6 | 14 | . | TRBV7-6
CSARDPFSVKSPRYQPQHF | TGCAGTGCTAGAGATCCCTTCTCTGTAAAGAGCCCGCGGTATCAGCCCCAGCATTTT | . | TRBJ1-5 | 19 | . | TRBV20-1
CASGADWRGGTQYF | TGTGCCAGCGGGGCTGACTGGAGAGGCGGGACCCAGTACTTC | many | TRBJ2-5 | 14 | . | TRBV12-3/TRBV12-4
CASSMIAAGTYEQYF | TGTGCCAGTAGTATGATCGCAGCGGGGACCTACGAGCAGTACTTC | many | TRBJ2-7 | 15 | TRBD2 | TRBV19
CSAPKLDSGGHDTQYF | TGCAGTGCTCCCAAGCTCGACAGCGGGGGGCACGATACGCAGTATTTT | many | TRBJ2-3 | 16 | TRBD2 | TRBV20-1
CASKRSDEKLFF | TGTGCCAGCAAGCGTTCGGATGAAAAACTGTTTTTT | many | TRBJ1-4 | 12 | . | TRBV6-6
CSFAVSSYNEQFF | TGCAGTTTCGCCGTTAGCTCCTACAATGAGCAGTTCTTC | many | TRBJ2-1 | 13 | . | TRBV20-1